This passage covers 16 T cell receptor beta chains from one sample sequenced in a study of CXCR3-negative and CXCR3-positive naive CD8 T cells. All TRB cDNA libraries came from 5' RACE performed with UMI labels. For each CDR3 protein, TCRdb gives one entry from its re-call of the 5' RACE reads, without DNA. This sample's table has around 60,000 distinct CDR3 sequences. These receptors have no identified antigens. Broader study findings: More hydrophobic TRB CDR3s were found in CXCR3-positive naive cells than in CXCR3-negative naive cells.

The sequencing sample was made of naive CXCR3+ CD8+ T cells from blood. Subset given: CD45RO-CCR7+CD27+CD95- naive CD8+ T cells expressing CXCR3 (TNR3+). These receptors were collected from a human donor in good health. Some clones in this sample may be carry-over from other donors' samples.

This CDR3 reads CASSQEPLAGGIYEQYF. The chain couples TRBV4-2 to TRBJ2-7; without DNA, the TCRdb call of TRBD2 cannot be checked. CDR1 and CDR2 from the germline V gene are LGHNA and YNFKEQ. The CDR3 runs to 17 residues.

This chain links TRBV19 with TRBJ1-2. Germline CDR1 and CDR2: LNHDA and SQIVND (reference sequence). This CDR3 comprises 11 residues. CDR3 protein: CATDNVYGYTF.

J is TRBJ1-1 and V is TRBV11-2; TCRdb gives TRBD1 as the D gene, but with no DNA this cannot be confirmed. Germline V gives CDR1 SGHAT, CDR2 FQNNGV. CDR3 length equals 14 residues. The CDR3 region is CASSRGRVGTEAFF.

The genes are TRBV5-1 and TRBJ2-1; TCRdb's D call of TRBD1 is untestable without DNA. This CDR3 spans 16 amino acids. Germline CDR1 SGHRS, CDR2 YFSETQ. The CDR3 spells CASSLGLGTGVNEQFF.

The chain couples TRBV11-2 to TRBJ2-7. The CDR3 sequence is 14 residues long. Germline CDR1 SGHAT, CDR2 FQNNGV. The CDR3 is CASSPVRLLDEQYF.

This sequence joins TRBV9 and TRBJ2-1; the D call of TRBD1 rests on TCRdb alone, since no DNA is present to check it. CDR1 SGDLS and CDR2 YYNGEE come from the germline V gene. The CDR3 is made up of 16 amino acids. The CDR3 reads CASSVVGGGSYNEQFF.

This chain joins TRBV7-9 and TRBJ2-7; TCRdb proposes TRBD1, but this gene call is untestable without DNA. Germline values: CDR1 SEHNR, CDR2 FQNEAQ (reference sequence). The CDR3 is made up of 14 amino acids. This chain's CDR3 is CASSIVGTGGEQYF.

This chain joins TRBV5-1 and TRBJ2-7; absent DNA, TCRdb's TRBD2 call cannot be checked. Germline CDR1 and CDR2: SGHRS and YFSETQ. This CDR3 comprises 16 residues. The CDR3 sequence is CASSGPSGGYTYEQYF. Using reference TRBV5-1 and TRBJ2-7 for the parts outside the CDR3, the full variable domain is KAGVTQTPRYLIKTRGQQVTLSCSPISGHRSVSWYQQTPGQGLQFLFEYFSETQRNKGNFPGRFSGRQFSNSRSEMNVSTLELGDSALYLCASSGPSGGYTYEQYFGPGTRLTVT.

The rearrangement links TRBV12-3 or TRBV12-4 to TRBJ1-1; lacking DNA, the TRBD1 call made by TCRdb goes unchecked. The CDR3 is 14 amino acids. CDR3 sequence: CASSPNGGATEAFF.

The chain couples TRBV7-9 to TRBJ1-2. CDR3 length: 12 residues. The germline V gene encodes CDR1 SEHNR and CDR2 FQNEAQ (reference sequence). The CDR3 here is CASSGTAYGYTF.

The chain employs TRBV28 and TRBJ2-6. Germline V CDR1 and CDR2: MDHEN, SYDVKM. This CDR3 contains 16 residues. CDR3 residues: CASSPPPASGANVLTF.

The genes are TRBV29-1 and TRBJ2-4; the TCRdb D gene call, TRBD1, has no DNA to confirm it. Germline V gene lookup returns CDR1 SQVTM and CDR2 ANQGSEA. The length of the CDR3 is 12 residues. CDR3: CSVVEEGGIQYF.

The chain couples TRBV6-5 to TRBJ2-2; TCRdb indicates TRBD1, and absent DNA this call remains unverified. CDR3 length: 20 amino acids. Germline CDR1 and CDR2: MNHEY and SVGAGI. CDR3 residues: CASRGPTPGQGPVNTGELFF.

This sequence joins TRBV11-3 and TRBJ2-7; the TCRdb D gene call, TRBD2, has no DNA to confirm it. CDR3 length: 15 amino acids. Per the germline V gene, CDR1 is SGHNT and CDR2 is YENEEA. CDR3 residues: CASSLGTSGGDEQYF. The full variable domain, in which reference TRBV11-3 and TRBJ2-7 provide the parts outside the CDR3, is EAGVVQSPRYKIIEKKQPVAFWCNPISGHNTLYWYLQNLGQGPELLIRYENEEAVDDSQLPKDRFSAERLKGVDSTLKIQPAELGDSAVYLCASSLGTSGGDEQYFGPGTRLTVT.

This rearrangement joins TRBV7-9 to TRBJ2-7; TCRdb outputs TRBD1, but without DNA this stays unchecked. The germline CDR1 and CDR2 sequences are SEHNR and FQNEAQ (reference sequence). This CDR3 has 15 residues. The CDR3 spells CASSYLQGAPYEQYF.

This rearrangement joins TRBV7-3 to TRBJ2-2; TCRdb gives TRBD1 as the D gene, but with no DNA this cannot be confirmed. Germline CDR1 is SGHTA and CDR2 is FQGTGA. The CDR3 loop spans 14 amino acids. The CDR3 reads CASSSGLGAGELFF.